A selection of T cell receptor beta chains follows, all from one sample in a study of T cells in Graves' hyperthyroidism and ophthalmopathy. TCRdb processed the multiplex PCR reads anew with MiXCR; each CDR3 protein has one entry. The table records hundreds of thousands of distinct CDR3 sequences, more than 20% of them present only once. The sample comprised blood. These receptors all stem from a man in his fifties or sixties with Graves' hyperthyroidism. The CDR3 runs from the conserved cysteine through the conserved F or W. Fields, in order: clone size, CDR3 length, V gene, J gene, CDR3 protein. Rows may omit the clone size; those that give it use once, few, many or a size class.

size: .; length: 15; V: TRBV6-1; J: TRBJ2-5; CDR3: CASSEAQGGWETQYF
size: .; length: 15; V: TRBV27; J: TRBJ2-7; CDR3: CASSTTSAGSYEQYF
size: .; length: 13; V: TRBV11-2; J: TRBJ2-7; CDR3: CASSPIGSHEQYF
size: .; length: 12; V: TRBV6-2/TRBV6-3; J: TRBJ2-1; CDR3: CATPDSYNEQFF
size: .; length: 13; V: TRBV6-1; J: TRBJ1-5; CDR3: CASRAYSNQPQHF
size: many; length: 13; V: TRBV2; J: TRBJ2-1; CDR3: CASSKRADNEQFF
size: many; length: 16; V: TRBV18; J: TRBJ2-7; CDR3: CASSGTGTSDSYEQYF
size: .; length: 13; V: TRBV27; J: TRBJ1-6; CDR3: CASRLGLSSPLHF
size: .; length: 14; V: TRBV11-2; J: TRBJ2-2; CDR3: CASTELAGAGELFF
size: .; length: 14; V: TRBV19; J: TRBJ2-2; CDR3: CASHSGVYGGELFF
size: medium-sized; length: 14; V: TRBV5-1; J: TRBJ2-3; CDR3: CASSLDGTTNTQYF
size: few; length: 15; V: TRBV19; J: TRBJ1-1; CDR3: CASSSRTGRSTEAFF
size: many; length: 14; V: TRBV20-1; J: TRBJ1-4; CDR3: CSAPRDSRNEKLFF
size: many; length: 14; V: TRBV12-3/TRBV12-4; J: TRBJ2-3; CDR3: CASRKMTSTDTQYF
size: many; length: 15; V: TRBV28; J: TRBJ1-5; CDR3: CASSFRSGVGQPQHF
size: .; length: 15; V: TRBV6-1; J: TRBJ1-1; CDR3: CASSEWGQGFTEAFF
size: once; length: 13; V: TRBV20-1; J: TRBJ2-2; CDR3: CSASPGITGELFF
size: many; length: 14; V: TRBV12-3/TRBV12-4; J: TRBJ2-1; CDR3: CASSPWTSGNEQFF
size: few; length: 14; V: TRBV7-2; J: TRBJ1-1; CDR3: CASSRESMNTEAFF
size: many; length: 18; V: TRBV3-1; J: TRBJ2-1; CDR3: CASSQDPPIRQIYNEQFF
size: few; length: 11; V: TRBV6-1; J: TRBJ2-1; CDR3: CASTQGNERFF
size: .; length: 16; V: TRBV7-8; J: TRBJ2-1; CDR3: CASSKSGTGGYNEQFF
size: few; length: 14; V: TRBV12-3/TRBV12-4; J: TRBJ1-6; CDR3: CASSTRQGRSPLHF
size: few; length: 14; V: TRBV20-1; J: TRBJ2-7; CDR3: CSARVASGTTKQYF
size: few; length: 13; V: TRBV20-1; J: TRBJ2-7; CDR3: CSAKTGGSYEQYF
size: .; length: 13; V: TRBV7-9; J: TRBJ2-7; CDR3: CASSLERVGEQYF
size: .; length: 16; V: TRBV2; J: TRBJ2-6; CDR3: CARQTRGGSGANVLTF
size: .; length: 14; V: TRBV10-3; J: TRBJ2-7; CDR3: CAIKEQGPPYEQYF
size: few; length: 14; V: TRBV19; J: TRBJ2-7; CDR3: CASSETGAAYEQYF
size: .; length: 15; V: TRBV9; J: TRBJ2-3; CDR3: CASSALAEITDTQYF
size: .; length: 13; V: TRBV30; J: TRBJ1-2; CDR3: CAWSPGQNYGYTF
size: few; length: 16; V: TRBV7-9; J: TRBJ2-6; CDR3: CASWQFPSSGANVLTF
size: .; length: 14; V: TRBV5-1; J: TRBJ2-5; CDR3: CASSLESGKETQYF
size: many; length: 15; V: TRBV6-2/TRBV6-3; J: TRBJ1-1; CDR3: CASSTSDRLNTEAFF
size: .; length: 13; V: TRBV20-1; J: TRBJ2-7; CDR3: CSARVSSTYEQYF
size: few; length: 14; V: TRBV10-3; J: TRBJ2-7; CDR3: CAIRPGQGAYEQYF
size: .; length: 13; V: TRBV20-1; J: TRBJ2-3; CDR3: CSAPDGLTDTQYF
size: .; length: 16; V: TRBV4-1; J: TRBJ1-5; CDR3: CASSHYYAGSNQPQHF
size: many; length: 15; V: TRBV7-3; J: TRBJ1-1; CDR3: CASSPSLGTDTEAFF
size: few; length: 17; V: TRBV2; J: TRBJ2-3; CDR3: CASSENLRRYGTDTQYF
size: .; length: 13; V: TRBV5-6; J: TRBJ2-3; CDR3: CASSALLTDTQYF
size: .; length: 14; V: TRBV24-1; J: TRBJ2-1; CDR3: CATSDTGPYNEQFF
size: many; length: 16; V: TRBV11-2; J: TRBJ2-7; CDR3: CASSSRPGQGNYEQYF
size: few; length: 14; V: TRBV12-3/TRBV12-4; J: TRBJ2-2; CDR3: CASSLQGAGGELFF
size: few; length: 15; V: TRBV20-1; J: TRBJ1-6; CDR3: CSARADRVVSSPLHF
size: few; length: 15; V: TRBV19; J: TRBJ2-7; CDR3: CASSIGQGTPYEQYF
size: once; length: 17; V: TRBV11-2; J: TRBJ2-1; CDR3: CASSLGTSGGAYNEQVF
size: .; length: 11; V: TRBV19; J: TRBJ1-2; CDR3: CAGIGEYGYTF
size: .; length: 18; V: TRBV4-1; J: TRBJ2-5; CDR3: CASSQGHASGKFMETQYF
size: many; length: 13; V: TRBV7-3; J: TRBJ2-3; CDR3: CASSSQGFDTQYF
size: once; length: 17; V: TRBV7-2; J: TRBJ2-3; CDR3: CASSLMKTSGKTDTQYF
size: .; length: 13; V: TRBV4-1; J: TRBJ1-4; CDR3: CASSQAWGEKLFF
size: many; length: 15; V: TRBV7-9; J: TRBJ2-1; CDR3: CASSLARVSYNEQFF
size: .; length: 14; V: TRBV11-2; J: TRBJ2-5; CDR3: CASSSSGEQETQYF
size: many; length: 16; V: TRBV28; J: TRBJ1-2; CDR3: CASSLTPGQRSYGYTF